Shown below are 21 T cell receptor beta chains from a single sample sequenced in a study of CD8 T cells in ankylosing spondylitis. TCRdb redid the calling of the 5' RACE reads with MiXCR, one entry per CDR3 protein. The sample has 200,000 to 300,000 distinct CDR3 sequences, roughly a quarter seen once. Input material: blood, either unsorted or a sorted T cell fraction (not recorded which). The receptors were gathered from a male donor with ankylosing spondylitis or in good health (not recorded which).

V is TRBV12-3 or TRBV12-4 and J is TRBJ2-1, with D possibly TRBD1 on 7 matching bases. This CDR3 contains 15 residues. Trimming stripped 2 bases from V and 5 bases from J, with 13 bases between. CDR3 loop: CASSLQGGDDNEQFF. In DNA form, the CDR3 reads TGTGCCAGCAGTTTACAGGGGGGTGATGACAATGAGCAGTTCTTC.

The gene calls are TRBV10-3 and TRBJ1-3, with no clear D. CDR1 is ENHRY, CDR2 SYGVKD, per germline. The CDR3 totals 13 residues. Trimming removed 4 bases at V and 3 bases at J, with 7 bases between. The CDR3 spells CAISGGVGNTIYF. DNA for the CDR3: TGTGCCATCAGTGGGGGAGTTGGAAACACCATATATTTT.

Many counts were recorded for this clonotype. The V gene is TRBV11-2, the J gene TRBJ2-1; TRBD1 might be the D (7 bases). This CDR3 is 15 amino acids long. Between the trimmed V and J ends, which lost 0 bases and 5 bases, there was a span of 11 bases. The germline gives CDR1 SGHAT, CDR2 FQNNGV. CDR3 sequence reads: CASSLDQGGHNEQFF. The CDR3 DNA reads TGTGCCAGCAGCTTAGACCAGGGGGGCCACAATGAGCAGTTCTTC.

The gene calls are TRBV6-4 and TRBJ2-1; 8 nucleotides align to TRBD1. The CDR3 has 15 residues. Germline trimming cut 5 bases from V and 2 bases from J; bases unmatched to any gene: 5. The germline gives CDR1 MRHNA, CDR2 SNTAGT. The CDR3 protein is CASSKTGDTYNEQFF. The CDR3 DNA follows: TGTGCCAGCAGTAAGACAGGGGACACCTACAATGAGCAGTTCTTC.

The chain joins TRBV20-1 to TRBJ2-4; D is unclear. Germline CDR1 reads DFQATT; CDR2 reads SNEGSKA (reference sequence). This CDR3 spans 12 amino acids. V was cut by 3 bases and J by 7 bases, with 10 bases left in between. The CDR3 bases are TGCAGTGCTAGCCCCGTCGAGAACATTCAGTACTTC. Translated, it gives CSASPVENIQYF.

In this sample, this clonotype turned up many times. This chain joins TRBV30 and TRBJ2-5; no clear D gene. V lost 3 bases and J 3 bases, leaving 8 bases between the germline ends. This CDR3 has 12 residues. CDR1 GTSNPN and CDR2 SVGIG come from the germline V gene (reference sequence). CDR3 in DNA: TGTGCCTGGAGCCTAATTGAAGAGACCCAGTACTTC. This gives the protein CAWSLIEETQYF. Drawing the rest from reference TRBV30 and TRBJ2-5, the complete variable domain is SQTIHQWPATLVQPVGSPLSLECTVEGTSNPNLYWYRQAAGRGLQLLFYSVGIGQISSEVPQNLSASRPQDRQFILSSKKLLLSDSGFYLCAWSLIEETQYFGPGTRLLVL.

This clonotype has ten or more counts. The genes are TRBV29-1 and TRBJ2-5; D gene unclear. Trimming left V 3 bases short and J 3 bases short, with 8 bases between. This CDR3 spans 12 amino acids. Per the germline V gene, CDR1 is SQVTM and CDR2 is ANQGSEA. The CDR3 region is CSVERQKETQYF. The CDR3 bases are TGCAGCGTTGAGAGGCAGAAAGAGACCCAGTACTTC.

This clonotype was observed a few times. The rearrangement uses TRBV20-1 and TRBJ2-5; the match to TRBD2 covers 12 bases. The length of the CDR3 is 15 residues. The germline CDR1 and CDR2 sequences are DFQATT and SNEGSKA (reference sequence). Trimming cost V 1 base and J 7 bases; bases outside gene matches: 7. The CDR3 reads CSARVPSGGAGTQYF. CDR3 nucleotides: TGCAGTGCTAGAGTTCCTAGCGGGGGGGCTGGGACCCAGTACTTC.

This clonotype was counted only a few times. This chain joins TRBV29-1 and TRBJ2-1; D unresolved. Trimming took 7 bases from V and 0 from J, leaving 10 bases between them. Germline V lookup: CDR1 SQVTM, CDR2 ANQGSEA. This CDR3 spans 13 amino acids. CDR3 nucleotides: TGCAGCGCTGCGGACGACTCCTACAATGAGCAGTTCTTC. Protein sequence: CSAADDSYNEQFF.

The chain employs TRBV6-1 and TRBJ1-2, with 8 bases lining up with TRBD1. Trimming took 7 bases from V and 4 from J; bases not matched to a gene: 5. CDR3 length equals 13 residues. Germline assignment: CDR1 MNHNS and CDR2 SASEGT. The CDR3 nucleotides read TGTGCCAGCACTCAGACAGGGGTCTATGGCTACACCTTC. As protein: CASTQTGVYGYTF.

This chain connects TRBV5-1 to TRBJ2-1; 8 bases agree with TRBD1. J was trimmed by 2 bases and V by 4 bases; bases with no gene match: 11. The CDR3 spans 17 residues. Germline V gene sequence: CDR1 SGHRS, CDR2 YFSETQ. DNA for the CDR3: TGCGCCAGCAGCCGCCGACCAGGGGGCTCCCCCTACAATGAGCAGTTCTTC. The encoded protein is CASSRRPGGSPYNEQFF.

This clonotype came up a few times. This chain uses TRBV6-1 with TRBJ2-1; D is perhaps TRBD1 (5 bases). Germline V gene data show CDR1 as MNHNS and CDR2 as SASEGT. V was cut by 3 bases and J by 8 bases, with 11 bases left in between. CDR3 length: 13 amino acids. The CDR3 region has the DNA TGTGCCAGCAGTGACAGGGATGGAGATGAGCAGTTCTTC. Its translation is CASSDRDGDEQFF.

The gene calls are TRBV20-1 and TRBJ2-3; TRBD2 agrees at 9 bases. From germline, CDR1 is DFQATT and CDR2 SNEGSKA (reference sequence). The CDR3 has 16 amino acids. V shed 0 bases and J 1 base; nucleotides not matched to a gene: 5. CDR3 DNA: TGCAGTGCTAGAGATCCCGCTAGCGGGGGCACAGATACGCAGTATTTT. Protein: CSARDPASGGTDTQYF.

The chain recombines TRBV20-1 with TRBJ2-2, with D unclear. Trimming left V 6 bases short and J 5 bases short, with 13 bases between. From germline, CDR1 is DFQATT and CDR2 SNEGSKA (reference sequence). The CDR3 totals 13 residues. This CDR3 is CSASNRLTGELFF. In DNA form, the CDR3 reads TGCAGTGCCAGCAACCGTCTGACCGGGGAGCTGTTTTTT.

This clonotype occurred many times. This CDR3 reads CSARDDRGKGIGSPLHF. The CDR3, as DNA: TGCAGTGCTAGAGATGACAGGGGGAAGGGGATTGGTTCACCCCTCCACTTT. The V call is TRBV20-1, the J call TRBJ1-6; 9 bases are a match to TRBD1. The CDR3 extends over 17 amino acids. CDR1 is DFQATT and CDR2 is SNEGSKA in the germline V gene (reference sequence). The junction had 12 bases not matched to a gene; V was cut back by 0 bases and J by 9 bases.

This clonotype was seen many times. This chain connects TRBV11-2 to TRBJ2-3; 12 bases line up with TRBD2. Germline V gene data show CDR1 as SGHAT and CDR2 as FQNNGV. The CDR3 contains 14 residues. The V gene end was trimmed by 3 bases and the J gene end by 6 bases; junction bases not matched to a gene: 1. The CDR3 DNA reads TGTGCCAGCAGCTTCACTAGCGGGGGGGATACGCAGTATTTT. Amino acid sequence: CASSFTSGGDTQYF.

This clonotype was seen at least ten times. This chain connects TRBV28 to TRBJ2-6; 7 nucleotides agree with TRBD1. The CDR3 is 16 amino acids. Per the germline V gene, CDR1 is MDHEN and CDR2 is SYDVKM. V trimming: 2 bases; J trimming: 0 bases; junction bases outside the gene matches: 1. The DNA of the CDR3 is TGTGCCAGCAGTTTAGGGACAGTCTCTGGGGCCAACGTCCTGACTTTC. This codes for CASSLGTVSGANVLTF.

This clonotype showed up just a few times. The rearrangement links TRBV25-1 to TRBJ2-3; 9 bases fit TRBD1. This CDR3 is 13 amino acids long. Germline lookup yields CDR1 MGHDK and CDR2 SYGVNS. V lost 7 bases and J lost 3; bases outside the gene matches: 2. The CDR3 here is CASKGQGTDTQYF. The CDR3 DNA sequence: TGTGCCAGCAAGGGACAGGGAACAGATACGCAGTATTTT.

This clonotype was observed many times. In DNA, the CDR3 is TGCAGCGTTGAAGAACGGGGTTTCTCCTACAATGAGCAGTTCTTC. Residues: CSVEERGFSYNEQFF. V and J are TRBV29-1 and TRBJ2-1; weak D call: TRBD2 (5 bases). CDR1 is SQVTM and CDR2 is ANQGSEA in the germline V gene. CDR3 length: 15 residues. Trimming removed 0 bases from V and 0 bases from J, with 9 bases in between.

This clonotype showed up many times. V is TRBV7-3 and J is TRBJ2-3, with unresolved D. From germline, CDR1 is SGHTA and CDR2 FQGTGA. This CDR3 is built from 13 residues. The V and J ends lost 4 bases and 4 bases respectively, with 9 bases between them. DNA of the CDR3: TGTGCCAGCAGCTCCTCCTACGCAGATACGCAGTATTTT. Translated: CASSSSYADTQYF.

The sample holds many counts of this clonotype. The J gene is TRBJ1-5, the V gene TRBV5-1; 9 positions match TRBD1. With V trimmed by 4 bases and J by 7 bases, 6 bases remained unmatched. CDR1 is SGHRS and CDR2 is YFSETQ in the germline V gene. The CDR3 is made up of 14 amino acids. The CDR3: CASSKGQGGQPQHF. The DNA of the CDR3 is TGCGCCAGCAGCAAGGGACAGGGAGGGCAGCCCCAGCATTTT. The full variable domain, rest sourced from reference TRBV5-1 and TRBJ1-5, is KAGVTQTPRYLIKTRGQQVTLSCSPISGHRSVSWYQQTPGQGLQFLFEYFSETQRNKGNFPGRFSGRQFSNSRSEMNVSTLELGDSALYLCASSKGQGGQPQHFGDGTRLSIL.